The TCR beta chain under discussion was sequenced for a study of T cells in narcolepsy. General study results and limits: Autoreactive clone sequences were missing from some blood memory CD4+ repertoires.

Method: immunoSEQ multiplex PCR; TCRdb's copy keeps in-frame clones and lacks some. The sample lists over 40,000 clones, about nine tenths seen once, with less than 1.5% in the top ten. This clone was recorded only once. Its target is unknown. Sequenced sample: CD45RA- memory CD4+ T cells from PBMCs. The clonotype was recovered from a human donor with narcolepsy.

CDR3 DNA sequence: TGTGCCAGCAAGGAGTCCTTATCCTACGAGCAGTACTTC. Translating gives CASKESLSYEQYF. The rearrangement uses TRBV2 and TRBJ2-7; D remains unclear. There are 13 residues in the CDR3. Germline CDR1 and CDR2: SNHLY and FYNNEI. Trimming took off 7 bases at V and 1 base at J, with 11 bases between the two ends.